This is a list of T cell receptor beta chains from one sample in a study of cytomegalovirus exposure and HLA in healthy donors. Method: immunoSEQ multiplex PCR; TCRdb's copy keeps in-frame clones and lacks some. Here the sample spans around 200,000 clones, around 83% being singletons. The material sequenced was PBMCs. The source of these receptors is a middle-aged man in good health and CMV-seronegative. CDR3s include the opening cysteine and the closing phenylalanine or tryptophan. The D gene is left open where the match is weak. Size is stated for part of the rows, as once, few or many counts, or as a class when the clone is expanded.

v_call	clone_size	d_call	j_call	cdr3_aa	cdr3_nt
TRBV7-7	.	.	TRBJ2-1	CASSPSNEQFF	TGTGCTAGCAGCCCTTCCAATGAGCAGTTCTTC
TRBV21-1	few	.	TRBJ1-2	CVAGAPGQGAFGYTF	TGTGTTGCAGGGGCACCGGGACAGGGGGCGTTTGGCTACACCTTC
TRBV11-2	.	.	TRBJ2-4	CASSPQGGRLNIQYF	TGTGCCAGCAGCCCACAGGGGGGGCGTCTGAACATTCAGTACTTC
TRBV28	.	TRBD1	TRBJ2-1	CASSSGQVYNEQFF	TGTGCCAGCAGTTCGGGACAGGTCTACAATGAGCAGTTCTTC
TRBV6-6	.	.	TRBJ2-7	CASSYLSSYEQYF	TGTGCCAGCAGTTACCTAAGCTCCTACGAGCAGTACTTC
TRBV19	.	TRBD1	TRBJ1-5	CASSPGQGRSQPQHF	TGTGCCAGTAGTCCGGGACAGGGCAGGAGTCAGCCCCAGCATTTT
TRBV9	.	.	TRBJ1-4	CASSASRGELFF	TGTGCCAGCAGCGCCTCTCGCGGAGAACTGTTTTTT
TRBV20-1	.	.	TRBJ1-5	CSAQDSEPQHF	TGCAGTGCACAGGACAGCGAGCCCCAGCATTTT
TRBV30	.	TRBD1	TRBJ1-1	CAWSLTGSNTEAFF	TGTGCCTGGAGTTTGACAGGGTCGAACACTGAAGCTTTCTTT
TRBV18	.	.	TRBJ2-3	CASSVTDTQYF	TGTGCCAGCTCCGTGACAGATACGCAGTATTTT
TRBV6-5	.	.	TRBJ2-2	CASSYSYGPLTGELFF	TGTGCCAGCAGTTACTCTTATGGGCCACTCACCGGGGAGCTGTTTTTT
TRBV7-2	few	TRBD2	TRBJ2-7	CASSGTSGYEQYF	TGTGCCAGCTCCGGGACTAGCGGTTACGAGCAGTACTTC
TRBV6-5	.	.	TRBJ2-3	CASSQLPSGPQYF	TGTGCCAGCAGTCAGCTTCCCTCAGGTCCGCAGTATTTT
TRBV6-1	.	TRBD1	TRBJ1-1	CASRGTGSKPEAFF	TGTGCCAGCAGGGGGACAGGGAGTAAACCTGAAGCTTTCTTT
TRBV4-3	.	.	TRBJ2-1	CASSQARFSYNEQFF	TGCGCCAGCAGCCAAGCGAGGTTCTCCTACAATGAGCAGTTCTTC
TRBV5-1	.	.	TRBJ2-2	CASSLNLNTGELFF	TGCGCCAGCAGCTTGAATCTGAACACCGGGGAGCTGTTTTTT
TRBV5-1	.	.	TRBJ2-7	CASSWSGGTYEQYF	TGCGCCAGCAGCTGGTCAGGGGGGACCTACGAGCAGTACTTC
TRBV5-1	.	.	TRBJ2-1	CASSRPDNAQYNEQFF	TGCGCCAGCAGCCGCCCGGACAACGCTCAATACAATGAGCAGTTCTTC
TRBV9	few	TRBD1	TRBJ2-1	CASSVGPGTAFTEQFF	TGTGCCAGCAGCGTAGGCCCCGGGACAGCCTTTACTGAGCAGTTCTTC
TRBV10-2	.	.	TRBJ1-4	CASSVGSLNEKLFF	TGCGCCAGCAGTGTCGGGTCTCTTAATGAAAAACTGTTTTTT
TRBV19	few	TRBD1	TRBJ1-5	CASSTQGASNQPQHF	TGTGCCAGTAGCACACAGGGGGCTAGCAATCAGCCCCAGCATTTT